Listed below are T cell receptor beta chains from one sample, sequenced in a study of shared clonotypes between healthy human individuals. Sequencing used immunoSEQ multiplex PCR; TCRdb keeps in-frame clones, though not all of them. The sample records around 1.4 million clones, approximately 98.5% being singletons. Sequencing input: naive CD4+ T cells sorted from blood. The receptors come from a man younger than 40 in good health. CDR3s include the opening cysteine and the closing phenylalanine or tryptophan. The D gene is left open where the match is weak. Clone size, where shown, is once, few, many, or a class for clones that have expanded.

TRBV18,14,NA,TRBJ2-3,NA,CASSPLGHEDTQYF,TGTGCCAGCTCACCGCTGGGACACGAAGATACGCAGTATTTT
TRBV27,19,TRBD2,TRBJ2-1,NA,CASSFFGLAGGGTYNEQFF,TGTGCCAGCAGTTTCTTCGGACTAGCGGGAGGGGGCACCTACAATGAGCAGTTCTTC
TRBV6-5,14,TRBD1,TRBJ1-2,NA,CASSKTGQGYGYTF,TGTGCCAGCAGCAAAACCGGACAGGGGTATGGCTACACCTTC
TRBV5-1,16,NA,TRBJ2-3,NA,CASSPAGLAITDTQYF,TGCGCCAGCAGCCCGGCTGGGCTAGCGATCACAGATACGCAGTATTTT
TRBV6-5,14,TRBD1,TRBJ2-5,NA,CASSYSDRVETQYF,TGTGCCAGCAGTTACTCGGACAGGGTAGAGACCCAGTACTTC
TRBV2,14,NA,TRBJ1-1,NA,CASSSEYMNTEAFF,TGTGCCAGCAGCTCGGAATACATGAACACTGAAGCTTTCTTT
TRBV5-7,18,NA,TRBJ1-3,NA,CASEKVVDSRNSGNTIYF,TGTGCCAGCGAAAAGGTAGTGGACAGTCGAAACTCTGGAAACACCATATATTTT
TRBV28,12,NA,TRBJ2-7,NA,CASSPGIREQYF,TGTGCCAGCAGTCCGGGGATTCGCGAGCAGTACTTC
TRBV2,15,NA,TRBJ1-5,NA,CASRNLQGEDQPQHF,TGTGCCAGCAGGAACCTACAGGGAGAGGATCAGCCCCAGCATTTT
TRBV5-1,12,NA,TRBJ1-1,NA,CASSLGAGEAFF,TGCGCCAGCAGCTTGGGGGCAGGGGAAGCTTTCTTT
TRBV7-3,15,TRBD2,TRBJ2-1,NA,CASSLTSGGYNEQFF,TGTGCCAGCAGCTTAACTAGCGGGGGGTACAATGAGCAGTTCTTC
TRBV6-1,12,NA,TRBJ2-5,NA,CASSEARETQYF,TGTGCCAGCAGTGAAGCTAGAGAGACCCAGTACTTC
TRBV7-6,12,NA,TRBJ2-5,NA,CASSPNGETQYF,TGTGCCAGCAGCCCCAACGGGGAGACCCAGTACTTC
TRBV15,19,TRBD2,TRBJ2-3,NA,CATSRDLPGLAGGTDTQYF,TGTGCCACCAGCAGAGACCTCCCTGGGCTAGCGGGAGGTACAGATACGCAGTATTTT
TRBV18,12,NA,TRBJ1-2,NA,CASSPGGDGYTF,TGTGCCAGCTCACCGGGAGGGGACGGCTACACCTTC
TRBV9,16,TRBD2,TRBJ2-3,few,CASSEGLAASTDTQYF,TGTGCCAGCAGCGAGGGACTAGCGGCTAGCACAGATACGCAGTATTTT
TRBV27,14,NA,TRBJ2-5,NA,CASYRQVRRETQYF,TGTGCCAGCTATCGCCAGGTAAGGCGAGAGACCCAGTACTTC
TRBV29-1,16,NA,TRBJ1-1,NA,CSVLALLMGVNTEAFF,TGCAGCGTCCTTGCTCTCCTTATGGGGGTGAACACTGAAGCTTTCTTT
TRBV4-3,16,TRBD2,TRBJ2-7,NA,CASSQDFRTSSYEQYF,TGCGCCAGCAGCCAAGATTTTAGGACTAGCAGCTACGAGCAGTACTTC
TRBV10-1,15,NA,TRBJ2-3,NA,CASSFTGSNGNTQYF,TGCGCCAGCAGTTTCACAGGGTCGAATGGTAATACGCAGTATTTT
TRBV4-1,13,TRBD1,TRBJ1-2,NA,CASSQLPGQGDGF,TGCGCCAGCAGCCAGCTTCCTGGACAGGGTGATGGCTTC
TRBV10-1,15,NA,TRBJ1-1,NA,CASSESRGMNTEAFF,TGCGCCAGCAGTGAGTCTAGGGGAATGAACACTGAAGCTTTCTTT
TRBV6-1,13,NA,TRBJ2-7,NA,CASSEAGPREQYF,TGTGCCAGCAGTGAAGCGGGCCCCCGGGAGCAGTACTTC
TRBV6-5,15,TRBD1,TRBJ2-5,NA,CASSHPGTGSETQYF,TGTGCCAGCAGCCACCCCGGGACAGGGTCCGAGACCCAGTACTTC
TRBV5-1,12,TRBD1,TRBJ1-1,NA,CASSLGTGGAFF,TGCGCCAGCAGCTTGGGGACAGGGGGAGCTTTCTTT
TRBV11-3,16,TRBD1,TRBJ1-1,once,CASSQGSQGAHTEAFF,TGTGCCAGCAGCCAAGGGTCCCAGGGGGCCCACACTGAAGCTTTCTTT
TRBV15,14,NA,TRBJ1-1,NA,CATSRVGADTEAFF,TGTGCCACCAGCAGAGTAGGGGCGGACACTGAAGCTTTCTTT
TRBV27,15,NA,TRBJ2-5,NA,CASSPPPGRTRDQYF,TGTGCCAGCAGTCCACCACCGGGGAGAACTAGAGACCAGTACTTC
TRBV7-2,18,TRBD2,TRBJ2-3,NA,CASSPPGLAGGSTDTQYF,TGTGCCAGCAGCCCCCCGGGACTAGCGGGGGGCAGCACAGATACGCAGTATTTT
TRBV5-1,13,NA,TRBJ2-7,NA,CASSLGTANEQYF,TGCGCCAGCAGCTTGGGGACAGCGAACGAGCAGTACTTC
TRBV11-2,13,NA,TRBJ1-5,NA,CASSSQEGQPQHF,TGTGCCAGCAGCTCCCAGGAGGGACAGCCCCAGCATTTT